Following are 28 T cell receptor beta chains from one sample sequenced in a study of OX40 agonist ivuxolimab in advanced cancers. Libraries came from the immunoSEQ multiplex PCR assay. TCRdb's version of the immuneACCESS table is confined to in-frame rearrangements and falls short of the full clone set. An unresolved V gene accounts for under half of the shortfall where checked; the remainder is of unknown origin. For this sample the table gives about 54,000 clones, of which around four fifths were detected only once. Clones ranked in the top ten supply roughly 0.68% of the sample. The sample in question was CD4+ or CD8+ T cells sorted from blood, obtained in a trial of the OX40 agonist ivuxolimab. The receptors shown here come from an adult with an advanced solid tumor such as melanoma, head and neck, liver or kidney cancer.

This clone was seen a few times. CDR3 bases: TGCGCCAGCAGCCAAGACCGGGGAAATGAAGCTTTCTTT. This encodes CASSQDRGNEAFF. The J gene is TRBJ1-1, the V gene TRBV4-1; no clear D. The V gene's germline CDR1 is MGHRA and CDR2 YSYEKL. This CDR3 region has 13 residues. Trimming removed 0 bases from V and 7 bases from J, with 9 bases in between.

The chain combines TRBV10-2 with TRBJ1-2; D possibly corresponds to TRBD1 (5 bases). CDR3 length: 16 amino acids. V was pared by 2 bases and J by 6 bases, with 19 bases between. Germline CDR1 is WSHSY and CDR2 is SAAADI. CDR3 amino acids: CASSESAMAGTHGYTF. CDR3 in DNA: TGCGCCAGCAGTGAGAGTGCTATGGCAGGGACCCATGGCTACACCTTC.

The chain employs TRBV6-5 and TRBJ1-1, with 7 bases lining up with TRBD1. The V segment lost 0 bases and the J segment 0 bases; nucleotides outside the gene matches: 4. The length of the CDR3 is 16 residues. Per germline, CDR1 MNHEY and CDR2 SVGAGI. CDR3 sequence reads: CASSYSAGGVNTEAFF. The CDR3 nucleotides are TGTGCCAGCAGTTACTCGGCAGGGGGTGTGAACACTGAAGCTTTCTTT.

Points on this clone: This sample also contains other DNA sequences that code for the same CDR3. The chain recombines TRBV5-1 with TRBJ2-3; D may be TRBD1 (6 bases). Trimming removed 4 bases at V and 0 bases at J, with 9 bases between. Germline CDR1 SGHRS, CDR2 YFSETQ. The CDR3 is made up of 14 amino acids. CDR3 nucleotides: TGCGCCAGCAGCCTCGGACAGAGCACAGATACGCAGTATTTT. This gives the protein CASSLGQSTDTQYF.

The genes are TRBV9 and TRBJ2-7; a possible D gene is TRBD1 (6 bases). The CDR3 is made up of 14 amino acids. Germline CDR1 reads SGDLS; CDR2 reads YYNGEE. V was shortened by 0 bases and J by 2 bases, with 9 bases between the two germline ends. In DNA, the CDR3 is TGTGCCAGCAGCGTAGGGGCAGGGGCCTACGAGCAGTACTTC. It codes for CASSVGAGAYEQYF.

The genes are TRBV28 and TRBJ2-7, with unresolved D. The CDR3 extends over 14 amino acids. The germline V gene has CDR1 MDHEN and CDR2 SYDVKM. The ends were cut back, 2 bases at V and 5 bases at J, with 13 bases in the middle. CDR3 sequence reads: CASSLTLQTHEQYF. The DNA for the CDR3 is TGTGCCAGCAGTTTAACCCTCCAGACCCACGAGCAGTACTTC.

V gene TRBV19 combines with J gene TRBJ1-5; D not certain. Trimming shortened V by 5 bases and J by 3 bases, and 8 bases separated the two germline ends. Germline V gives CDR1 LNHDA, CDR2 SQIVND (reference sequence). This CDR3 contains 13 residues. The CDR3 reads CASSVHNNQPQHF. CDR3 in DNA: TGTGCCAGTAGTGTCCATAACAATCAGCCCCAGCATTTT.

The chain combines TRBV6-6 with TRBJ2-5; no clear D gene. The CDR3 contains 13 residues. The germline V gene encodes CDR1 MNHNY and CDR2 SVGAGI (reference sequence). The ends were cut back, 2 bases at V and 5 bases at J, with 9 bases in the middle. The CDR3 bases are TGTGCCAGCAGTTACCCCCTCGGGGAGACCCAGTACTTC. As protein: CASSYPLGETQYF.

J is TRBJ2-2 and V is TRBV5-4; TRBD1 aligns across 7 bases. Unmatched junction bases numbered 6, after V lost 0 bases and J lost 1 base. Germline lookup yields CDR1 SGHNT and CDR2 YYREEE (reference sequence). CDR3 length equals 17 residues. For the CDR3, the DNA is TGTGCCAGCAGCTTGGTTACAGGGGTTGTGAACACCGGGGAGCTGTTTTTT. Amino acids: CASSLVTGVVNTGELFF.

The V and J genes are TRBV14 and TRBJ2-3; D is perhaps TRBD1 (6 bases). The V gene's germline CDR1 is SGHDN and CDR2 FVKESK. The V end was cut by 1 base, the J end by 2 bases, with 10 bases between. CDR3 length: 15 amino acids. CDR3 coding DNA: TGTGCCAGCAGCCAAGGGGGGCGAACCACAGATACGCAGTATTTT. Protein: CASSQGGRTTDTQYF.

The chain has TRBV19 and TRBJ2-3; either TRBD1 or TRBD2 may supply D (5 bases each). The V end was cut by 7 bases, the J end by 0 bases, with 11 bases between. Germline V CDR1 and CDR2: LNHDA, SQIVND (reference sequence). The CDR3 spans 14 residues. DNA for the CDR3: TGTGCCAGTAATCGGGGACCTAGCACAGATACGCAGTATTTT. This sequence encodes CASNRGPSTDTQYF.

In its sample, this clone was seen once. The rearrangement links TRBV6-6 to TRBJ2-5; possibly TRBD1 or TRBD2 for D (6 bases each). The DNA end is a closer match to TRBJ2-7, so the J assignment may be wrong. This CDR3 spans 15 amino acids. The V gene's germline CDR1 is MNHNY and CDR2 SVGAGI (reference sequence). DNA for the CDR3: TGTGCCAGCAGTTACTCCCGGGGGCACTCCTACGAGCAGTACTTC. Residues: CASSYSRGHSYEQYF.

V usage is TRBV5-6 and J usage is TRBJ2-3, with D maybe TRBD2 (5 bases). Trimming removed 4 bases at V and 9 bases at J, with 15 bases between. The CDR3 spans 13 residues. CDR1 SGHDT and CDR2 YYEEEE come from the germline V gene. The CDR3 region is CASSPWAGLTQYF. CDR3 sequence (DNA): TGTGCCAGCAGCCCCTGGGCGGGCCTGACGCAGTATTTT. The full variable domain, its missing parts supplied by reference TRBV5-6 and TRBJ2-3, is DAGVTQSPTHLIKTRGQQVTLRCSPKSGHDTVSWYQQALGQGPQFIFQYYEEEERQRGNFPDRFSGHQFPNYSSELNVNALLLGDSALYLCASSPWAGLTQYFGPGTRLTVL.

This clone occurred many times. The J gene is TRBJ1-1, the V gene TRBV29-1; the D is unclear. CDR3 length: 10 residues. Per the germline V gene, CDR1 is SQVTM and CDR2 is ANQGSEA. V shed 6 bases and J shed 5 bases, with 7 bases lying between them. The CDR3 region has the DNA TGCAGCGTCGGTGGGACTGAAGCTTTCTTT. Protein: CSVGGTEAFF.

The V call is TRBV14, the J call TRBJ2-1; 14 positions match TRBD2. The CDR3 extends over 17 amino acids. V lost 0 bases, J lost 6 bases, and 4 bases stayed unmatched. From germline, CDR1 is SGHDN and CDR2 FVKESK. CDR3 nucleotides: TGTGCCAGCAGCCAAGATTTGACTAGCGGGGGGGCCAATGAGCAGTTCTTC. Protein: CASSQDLTSGGANEQFF.

The V call is TRBV7-8, the J call TRBJ2-7, with TRBD2 identical over 13 bases. The CDR3 totals 16 residues. Trimming cost V 5 bases and J 1 base; bases outside gene matches: 5. Germline CDR1 SGHVS, CDR2 FQNEAQ. CDR3 nucleotide sequence: TGTGCCAGCAGCCCCCGGACTAGCGGGAGATCCTACGAGCAGTACTTC. This encodes CASSPRTSGRSYEQYF.

The count of this clone is one. The gene calls are TRBV7-9 and TRBJ1-5; D gene uncertain. Germline loops: CDR1 SEHNR, CDR2 FQNEAQ (reference sequence). The CDR3 has 18 amino acids. V shed 0 bases and J shed 3 bases, with 18 bases lying between them. The CDR3 region has the DNA TGTGCCAGCAGCTTAGCGGCCGGTGGGATATATGACAATCAGCCCCAGCATTTT. Its protein is CASSLAAGGIYDNQPQHF.

The CDR3, as DNA: TGTGCCAGTCTTTCCCTTCCCCGGGCCACTGAAGCTTTCTTT. It translates to CASLSLPRATEAFF. The chain joins TRBV6-1 to TRBJ1-1; unclear D gene. Germline CDR1 reads MNHNS; CDR2 reads SASEGT. CDR3 length: 14 residues. Trimming removed 9 bases at V and 4 bases at J, with 18 bases between.

This chain links TRBV5-1 with TRBJ2-1; D assignment may be TRBD1 or TRBD2 (6 bases each). Germline V gene lookup returns CDR1 SGHRS and CDR2 YFSETQ. The V end was cut by 2 bases, the J end by 6 bases, with 15 bases between. The CDR3 loop spans 15 amino acids. The CDR3 region is CASSFLGGQLNEQFF. DNA for the CDR3: TGCGCCAGCAGCTTTCTGGGGGGCCAGCTCAATGAGCAGTTCTTC. The whole variable domain, filled in from reference TRBV5-1 and TRBJ2-1, reads KAGVTQTPRYLIKTRGQQVTLSCSPISGHRSVSWYQQTPGQGLQFLFEYFSETQRNKGNFPGRFSGRQFSNSRSEMNVSTLELGDSALYLCASSFLGGQLNEQFFGPGTRLTVL.

The rearrangement joins TRBV9 to TRBJ2-2; no reliable D call. Germline lookup yields CDR1 SGDLS and CDR2 YYNGEE. CDR3 length equals 12 residues. V was cut by 0 bases and J by 6 bases, with 3 bases left in between. The CDR3 protein is CASSVVPGELFF. CDR3 DNA: TGTGCCAGCAGCGTAGTACCCGGGGAGCTGTTTTTT.

The gene calls are TRBV6-5 and TRBJ2-7; the match to TRBD1 covers 9 bases. CDR1 and CDR2 from the germline V gene are MNHEY and SVGAGI. The CDR3 has 13 amino acids. V shed 5 bases and J 3 bases; nucleotides not matched to a gene: 2. The CDR3 region has the DNA TGTGCCAGCAGTCGGGACAGGGTCTACGAGCAGTACTTC. Its protein product is CASSRDRVYEQYF.

This CDR3 is CAISESGRADTQYF. DNA of the CDR3: TGTGCCATCAGTGAGTCCGGCCGCGCGGATACGCAGTATTTT. The chain recombines TRBV10-3 with TRBJ2-3; D is ambiguous. V lost 0 bases and J 6 bases, leaving 10 bases between the germline ends. There are 14 residues in the CDR3. Germline loops: CDR1 ENHRY, CDR2 SYGVKD.

This clone was recorded only once. The chain couples TRBV25-1 to TRBJ1-2, with 8 bases lining up with TRBD1. In germline, CDR1 is MGHDK, CDR2 SYGVNS. V was clipped by 3 bases and J by 4 bases; unmatched bases: 4. This CDR3 has 14 residues. The CDR3 DNA reads TGTGCCAGCAGTGAGGTTGACAGGGGCTATGGCTACACCTTC. Translated, it gives CASSEVDRGYGYTF.

This clone was recorded only once. The chain recombines TRBV5-4 with TRBJ2-5; the match to TRBD2 covers 9 bases. V dropped 1 base and J dropped 5; count of bases not matched to a gene: 6. The length of the CDR3 is 15 residues. The V gene's germline CDR1 is SGHNT and CDR2 YYREEE (reference sequence). CDR3: CASSLRGGAGETQYF. The CDR3 DNA follows: TGTGCCAGCAGCTTGCGCGGGGGGGCCGGGGAGACCCAGTACTTC.

The V gene is TRBV6-4, the J gene TRBJ2-1; D possibly matches TRBD1 or TRBD2 (5 bases each). This CDR3 is built from 12 residues. Germline loops: CDR1 MRHNA, CDR2 SNTAGT. The ends were cut back, 0 bases at V and 9 bases at J, with 6 bases in the middle. The CDR3 protein is CASSDSGVEQFF. DNA of the CDR3: TGTGCCAGCAGTGACTCGGGGGTTGAGCAGTTCTTC.

This chain links TRBV6-5 with TRBJ1-1, with D tentatively TRBD1 (6 bases). Germline V lookup: CDR1 MNHEY, CDR2 SVGAGI. This CDR3 spans 16 amino acids. V lost 2 bases, J lost 1 base, and 14 bases lay in between. The CDR3 sequence: CASSYRGHPTNTEAFF. For the CDR3, the DNA is TGTGCCAGCAGTTACCGGGGACACCCCACGAACACTGAAGCTTTCTTT.

The chain links TRBV14 to TRBJ2-5, with D perhaps being TRBD1 or TRBD2 (5 bases each). Trimming pared 0 bases from V and 11 bases from J, leaving 16 bases between. Per the germline V gene, CDR1 is SGHDN and CDR2 is FVKESK. This CDR3 spans 14 amino acids. The CDR3 DNA sequence: TGTGCCAGCAGCCAAGATCCTGCGAGGGGAGAGCAGTACTTC. Translation: CASSQDPARGEQYF. Full variable domain (rest looked up from reference TRBV14 and TRBJ2-5): EAGVTQFPSHSVIEKGQTVTLRCDPISGHDNLYWYRRVMGKEIKFLLHFVKESKQDESGMPNNRFLAERTGGTYSTLKVQPAELEDSGVYFCASSQDPARGEQYFGPGTRLLVL.

The chain has TRBV7-8 and TRBJ2-6; TRBD2 might be the D (5 bases). This CDR3 has 16 amino acids. V lost 1 base and J 4 bases, leaving 11 bases between the germline ends. The V gene's germline CDR1 is SGHVS and CDR2 FQNEAQ. The CDR3 DNA sequence: TGTGCCAGCAGCTTAGGTCGAAGGAGGGGGGCCAACGTCCTGACTTTC. Protein: CASSLGRRRGANVLTF. The complete variable domain, with remaining parts taken from reference TRBV7-8 and TRBJ2-6, reads GAGVSQSPRYKVAKRGQDVALRCDPISGHVSLFWYQQALGQGPEFLTYFQNEAQLDKSGLPSDRFFAERPEGSVSTLKIQRTQQEDSAVYLCASSLGRRRGANVLTFGAGSRLTVL.